This is a list of T cell receptor beta chains from one sample in a study of blood T cell repertoires in COVID-19. TCRdb's table, derived via immunoSEQ multiplex PCR, lists solely in-frame clones and lacks some. The sample shows roughly 250,000 clones, 80% to 85% of them seen only once. Sequencing was done on a sample of peripheral blood. The receptors stem from a woman aged 55-69 years with active or convalescent COVID-19. CDR3s include the opening cysteine and the closing phenylalanine or tryptophan. Fields, in order: J gene, V gene, CDR3 protein.

J: TRBJ2-3
V: TRBV30
CDR3: CAFGTKPLHWQYF

J: TRBJ2-5
V: TRBV18
CDR3: CASSPQGLPSQYF

J: TRBJ2-7
V: TRBV2
CDR3: CASSFDTRSYEQYF

J: TRBJ2-7
V: TRBV5-6
CDR3: CASSLRGGFGEQYF

J: TRBJ2-7
V: TRBV21-1
CDR3: CASSKAPPGLASSEQYF

J: TRBJ2-3
V: TRBV30
CDR3: CAWRRGGTDTQYF

J: TRBJ1-5
V: TRBV27
CDR3: CASKQGNQPQHF

J: TRBJ1-3
V: TRBV9
CDR3: CASSVAIGMNPSGNTIYF

J: TRBJ1-2
V: TRBV30
CDR3: CAWSVTSLTGNYGYTF

J: TRBJ1-4
V: TRBV11-2
CDR3: CASSLFDRGKEKLFF

J: TRBJ1-1
V: TRBV19
CDR3: CASSISPGPNTEAFF